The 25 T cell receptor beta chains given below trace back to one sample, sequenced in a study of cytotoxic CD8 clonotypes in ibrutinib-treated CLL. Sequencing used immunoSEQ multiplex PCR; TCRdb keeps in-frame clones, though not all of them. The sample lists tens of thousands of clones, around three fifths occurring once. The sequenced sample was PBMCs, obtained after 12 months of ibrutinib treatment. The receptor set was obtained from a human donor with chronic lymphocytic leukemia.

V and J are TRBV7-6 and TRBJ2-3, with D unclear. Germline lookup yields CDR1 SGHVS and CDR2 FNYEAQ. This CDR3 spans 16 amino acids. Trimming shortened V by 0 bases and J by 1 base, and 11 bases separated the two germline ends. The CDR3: CASSLAAGVGTDTQYF. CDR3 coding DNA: TGTGCCAGCAGCTTAGCCGCTGGGGTGGGCACAGATACGCAGTATTTT.

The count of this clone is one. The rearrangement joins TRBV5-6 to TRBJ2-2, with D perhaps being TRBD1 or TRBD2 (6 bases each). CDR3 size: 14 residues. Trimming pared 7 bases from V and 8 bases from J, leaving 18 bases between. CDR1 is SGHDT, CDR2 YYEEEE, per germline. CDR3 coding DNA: TGTGCCAGCCGCCTTCGGGGGCGACCAGGGGAGCTGTTTTTT. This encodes CASRLRGRPGELFF.

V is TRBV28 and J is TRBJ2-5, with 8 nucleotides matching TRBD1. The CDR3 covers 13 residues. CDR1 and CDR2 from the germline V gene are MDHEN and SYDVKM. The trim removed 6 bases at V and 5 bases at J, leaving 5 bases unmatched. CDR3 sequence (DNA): TGTGCCAGCAGCCCAGGGGGCCGGGAGACCCAGTACTTC. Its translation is CASSPGGRETQYF.

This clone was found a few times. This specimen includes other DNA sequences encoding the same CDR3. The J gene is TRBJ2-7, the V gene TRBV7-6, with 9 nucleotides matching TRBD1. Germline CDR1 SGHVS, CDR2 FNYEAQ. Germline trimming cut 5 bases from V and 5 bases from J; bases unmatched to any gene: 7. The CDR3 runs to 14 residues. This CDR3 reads CASSTGTGRDEQYF. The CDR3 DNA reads TGTGCCAGCAGCACCGGGACAGGGCGTGACGAGCAGTACTTC.

CDR3 protein: CASSLGRRRDTGELFF. The CDR3 nucleotides read TGTGCCAGCAGCTTGGGGAGGCGGCGGGACACCGGGGAGCTGTTTTTT. V and J are TRBV5-6 and TRBJ2-2, with D perhaps matching TRBD2 (5 bases). V was clipped by 0 bases and J by 3 bases, with 12 bases between them. CDR3 size: 16 residues. Germline lookup yields CDR1 SGHDT and CDR2 YYEEEE.

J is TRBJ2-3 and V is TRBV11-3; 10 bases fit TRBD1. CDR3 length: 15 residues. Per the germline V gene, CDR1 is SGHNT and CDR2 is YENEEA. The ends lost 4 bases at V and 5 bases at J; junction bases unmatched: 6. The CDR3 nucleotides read TGTGCCAGCAGCTCGTCCCGGGACAGGGGAGATACGCAGTATTTT. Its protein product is CASSSSRDRGDTQYF.

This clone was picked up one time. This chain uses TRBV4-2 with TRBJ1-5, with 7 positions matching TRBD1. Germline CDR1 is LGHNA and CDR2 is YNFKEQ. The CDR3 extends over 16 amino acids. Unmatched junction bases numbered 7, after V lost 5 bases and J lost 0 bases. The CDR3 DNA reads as TGTGCCAGCAGCTTGTATGCAGGGGGTAGCAATCAGCCCCAGCATTTT. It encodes CASSLYAGGSNQPQHF.

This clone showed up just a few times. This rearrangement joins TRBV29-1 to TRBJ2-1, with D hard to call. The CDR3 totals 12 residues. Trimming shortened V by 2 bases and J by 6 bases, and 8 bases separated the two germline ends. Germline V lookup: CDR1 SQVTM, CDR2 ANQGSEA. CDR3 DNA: TGCAGCGTTGAAATATCAGGCAATGAGCAGTTCTTC. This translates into CSVEISGNEQFF.

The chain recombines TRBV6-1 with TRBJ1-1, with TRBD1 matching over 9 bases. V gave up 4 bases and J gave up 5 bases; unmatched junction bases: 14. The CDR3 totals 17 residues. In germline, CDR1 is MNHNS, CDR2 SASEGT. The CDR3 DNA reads TGTGCCAGCAGTGTACCCGGGACAGGGTTTCTTATAACTGAAGCTTTCTTT. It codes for CASSVPGTGFLITEAFF.

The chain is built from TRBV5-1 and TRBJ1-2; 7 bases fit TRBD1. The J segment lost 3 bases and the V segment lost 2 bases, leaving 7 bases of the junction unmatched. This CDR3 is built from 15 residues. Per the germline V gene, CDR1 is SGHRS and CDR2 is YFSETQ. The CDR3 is CASSFRPTGDYGYTF. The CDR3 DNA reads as TGCGCCAGCAGCTTTCGGCCAACAGGGGACTATGGCTACACCTTC.

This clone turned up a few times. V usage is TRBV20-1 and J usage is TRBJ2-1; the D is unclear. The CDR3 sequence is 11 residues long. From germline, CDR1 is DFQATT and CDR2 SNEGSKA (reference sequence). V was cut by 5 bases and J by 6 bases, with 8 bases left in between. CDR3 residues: CSAGETNEQFF. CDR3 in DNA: TGCAGTGCTGGGGAAACCAATGAGCAGTTCTTC.

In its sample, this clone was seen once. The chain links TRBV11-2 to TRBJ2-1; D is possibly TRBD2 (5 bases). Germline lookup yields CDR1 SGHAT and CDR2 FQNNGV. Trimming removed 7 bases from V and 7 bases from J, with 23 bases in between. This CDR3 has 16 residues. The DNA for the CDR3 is TGTGCCAGCAACCCCCAGCGGCTCGGCAGAGGTAATGAGCAGTTCTTC. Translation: CASNPQRLGRGNEQFF.

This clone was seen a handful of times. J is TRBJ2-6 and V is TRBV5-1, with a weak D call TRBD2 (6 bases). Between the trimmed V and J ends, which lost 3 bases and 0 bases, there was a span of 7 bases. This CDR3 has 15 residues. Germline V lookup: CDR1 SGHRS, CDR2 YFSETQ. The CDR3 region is CASSSGVSGANVLTF. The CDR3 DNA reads TGCGCCAGCAGCTCGGGGGTCTCTGGGGCCAACGTCCTGACTTTC.

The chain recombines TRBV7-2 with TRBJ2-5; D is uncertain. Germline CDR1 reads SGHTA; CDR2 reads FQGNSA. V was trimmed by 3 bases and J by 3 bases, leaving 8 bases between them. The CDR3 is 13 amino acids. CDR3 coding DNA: TGTGCCAGCAGCTTGGGCAGAAAAGAGACCCAGTACTTC. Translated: CASSLGRKETQYF.

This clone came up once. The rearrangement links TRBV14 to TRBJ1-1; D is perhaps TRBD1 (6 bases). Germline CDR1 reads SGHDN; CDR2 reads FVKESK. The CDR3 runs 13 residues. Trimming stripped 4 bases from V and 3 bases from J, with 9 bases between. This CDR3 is CASSLTGDTEAFF. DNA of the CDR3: TGTGCCAGCAGCCTGACAGGAGACACTGAAGCTTTCTTT.

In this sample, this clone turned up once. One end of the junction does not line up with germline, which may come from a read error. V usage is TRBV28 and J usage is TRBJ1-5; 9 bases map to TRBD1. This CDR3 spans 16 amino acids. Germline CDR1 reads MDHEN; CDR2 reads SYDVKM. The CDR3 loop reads CASGLYLTGGDQPQHF. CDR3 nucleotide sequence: TGTGCCAGCGGTTTATATTTGACAGGGGGGGACCAGCCCCAGCATTTT.

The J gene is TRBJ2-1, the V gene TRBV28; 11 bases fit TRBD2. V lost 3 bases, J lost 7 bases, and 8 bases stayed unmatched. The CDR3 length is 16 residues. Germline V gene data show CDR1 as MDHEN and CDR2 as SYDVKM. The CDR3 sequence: CASSFLAGGIRNEQFF. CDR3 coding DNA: TGTGCCAGCAGTTTCCTAGCGGGAGGAATACGTAATGAGCAGTTCTTC.

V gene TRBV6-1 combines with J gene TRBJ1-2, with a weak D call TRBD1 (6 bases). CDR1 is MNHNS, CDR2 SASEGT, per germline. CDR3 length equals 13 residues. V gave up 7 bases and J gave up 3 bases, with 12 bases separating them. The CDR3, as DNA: TGTGCCAGCAATTTACAGGGAGACTATGGCTACACCTTC. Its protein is CASNLQGDYGYTF.

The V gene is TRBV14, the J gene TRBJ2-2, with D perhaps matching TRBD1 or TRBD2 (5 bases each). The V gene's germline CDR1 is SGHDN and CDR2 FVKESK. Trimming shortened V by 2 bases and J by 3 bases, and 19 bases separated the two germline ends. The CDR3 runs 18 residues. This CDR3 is CASSQSVLGADYTGELFF. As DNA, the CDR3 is TGTGCCAGCAGCCAATCGGTCCTCGGGGCGGATTACACCGGGGAGCTGTTTTTT.

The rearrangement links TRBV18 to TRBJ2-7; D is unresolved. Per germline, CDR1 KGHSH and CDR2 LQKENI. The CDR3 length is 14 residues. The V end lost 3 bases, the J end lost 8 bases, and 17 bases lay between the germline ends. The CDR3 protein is CASSPFPGSHKQYV. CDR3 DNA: TGTGCCAGCTCACCCTTTCCCGGGTCCCACAAGCAGTACGTC.

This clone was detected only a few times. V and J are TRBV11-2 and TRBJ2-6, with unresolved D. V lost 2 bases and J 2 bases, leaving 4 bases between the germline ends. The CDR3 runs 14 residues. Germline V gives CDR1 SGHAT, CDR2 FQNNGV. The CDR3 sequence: CASSLLAGANVLTF. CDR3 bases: TGTGCCAGCAGCTTATTAGCTGGGGCCAACGTCCTGACTTTC.

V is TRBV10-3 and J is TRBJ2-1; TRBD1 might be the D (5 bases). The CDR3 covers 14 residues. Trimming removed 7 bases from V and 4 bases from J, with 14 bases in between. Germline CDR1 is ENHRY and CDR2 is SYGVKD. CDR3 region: CAIKSRTNYNEQFF. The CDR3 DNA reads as TGTGCCATCAAAAGCCGGACAAATTACAATGAGCAGTTCTTC.

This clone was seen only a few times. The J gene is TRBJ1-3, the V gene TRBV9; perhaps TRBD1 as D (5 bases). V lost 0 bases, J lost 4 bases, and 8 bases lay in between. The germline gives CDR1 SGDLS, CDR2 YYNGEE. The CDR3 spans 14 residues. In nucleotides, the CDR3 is TGTGCCAGCAGCGTAGAGGGGCTCGGAAACACCATATATTTT. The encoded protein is CASSVEGLGNTIYF. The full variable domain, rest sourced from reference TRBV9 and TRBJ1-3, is DSGVTQTPKHLITATGQRVTLRCSPRSGDLSVYWYQQSLDQGLQFLIQYYNGEERAKGNILERFSAQQFPDLHSELNLSSLELGDSALYFCASSVEGLGNTIYFGEGSWLTVV.

The CDR3 region is CASSLAPGQGHPEFF. The CDR3 nucleotides are TGCGCCAGCAGCTTGGCCCCGGGACAGGGGCATCCTGAGTTCTTC. This chain links TRBV5-1 with TRBJ2-1, with TRBD1 matching 10 bases. With V trimmed by 0 bases and J by 14 bases, 11 bases remained unmatched. CDR1 SGHRS and CDR2 YFSETQ come from the germline V gene. This CDR3 comprises 15 residues.

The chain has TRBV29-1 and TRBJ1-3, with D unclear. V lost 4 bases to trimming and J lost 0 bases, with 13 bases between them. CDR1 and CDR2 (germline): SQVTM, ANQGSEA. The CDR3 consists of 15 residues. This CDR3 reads CSVAVRANSGNTIYF. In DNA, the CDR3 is TGCAGCGTTGCAGTGCGGGCGAACTCTGGAAACACCATATATTTT.